A single sample gave rise to the 23 T cell receptor beta chains below, sequenced in a study of T cells in Graves' hyperthyroidism and ophthalmopathy. Amplification of TCR beta CDR3 regions was performed using RNA transcripts as template. The TCR CDR3 was amplified in a first-round RT-PCR using the HTBI primer set. TCRdb fed the multiplex PCR reads into MiXCR, producing one record per CDR3 protein. The sample lists 550,000 to 800,000 distinct CDR3 sequences, around 15% occurring once. Material: blood. Source of these receptors: a man between 18 and 29 years old with Graves' hyperthyroidism.

V is TRBV10-3 and J is TRBJ2-5, with D possibly being TRBD2 (7 bases). Germline V gene lookup returns CDR1 ENHRY and CDR2 SYGVKD. Trimming removed 4 bases from V and 5 bases from J, with 11 bases in between. The CDR3 is 13 amino acids. The CDR3 nucleotides read TGTGCCATCAGTGTCGGGGGGCGGGAGACCCAGTACTTC. The encoded protein is CAISVGGRETQYF.

In its sample, this clonotype was seen many times. The chain couples TRBV27 to TRBJ2-7; D remains ambiguous. Germline values: CDR1 MNHEY, CDR2 SMNVEV (reference sequence). This CDR3 spans 13 amino acids. Between the trimmed V and J ends, which lost 5 bases and 3 bases, there was a span of 11 bases. As DNA, the CDR3 is TGTGCCAGCAGTACCGACACCCACTACGAGCAGTACTTC. Protein product: CASSTDTHYEQYF.

The chain has TRBV5-1 and TRBJ2-7, with D perhaps TRBD2 (6 bases). CDR1 and CDR2 (germline): SGHRS, YFSETQ. The CDR3 length is 14 residues. The V end lost 5 bases, the J end lost 7 bases, and 19 bases lay between the germline ends. CDR3 DNA sequence: TGCGCCAGCAGGACCGGGACTCCCTCGCGAGAGCAGTACTTC. It translates to CASRTGTPSREQYF.

The V call is TRBV28, the J call TRBJ2-1; the D gene is possibly TRBD2 (5 bases). Trimming shortened V by 5 bases and J by 5 bases, and 16 bases separated the two germline ends. This CDR3 region has 15 residues. The germline V gene encodes CDR1 MDHEN and CDR2 SYDVKM. The CDR3 sequence is CASSHRRLGDNEQFF. CDR3 nucleotide sequence: TGTGCCAGCAGTCACAGACGTCTCGGGGACAATGAGCAGTTCTTC.

This clonotype has a count of ten or more. The V call is TRBV18, the J call TRBJ1-5; D uncertain. V was pared by 2 bases and J by 6 bases, with 5 bases between. Germline-derived CDR1 and CDR2 are KGHSH and LQKENI. The CDR3 totals 12 residues. This CDR3 reads CASSPGVQPQHF. CDR3 DNA: TGTGCCAGCTCACCAGGGGTTCAGCCCCAGCATTTT.

Ten or more counts support this clonotype. V gene TRBV5-1 combines with J gene TRBJ1-2; D remains unclear. Germline V CDR1 and CDR2: SGHRS, YFSETQ. Trimming pared 5 bases from V and 4 bases from J, leaving 15 bases between. The CDR3 is 14 amino acids. Here the CDR3 DNA reads TGCGCCAGCAGTTCGGACGGCCCTGGCTATGGCTACACCTTC. Translation: CASSSDGPGYGYTF.

In this sample, this clonotype turned up a few times. This chain joins TRBV20-1 and TRBJ2-3, with a tentative D call TRBD2 (6 bases). The CDR3 consists of 12 residues. V was trimmed by 6 bases and J by 0 bases, leaving 7 bases between them. Per germline, CDR1 DFQATT and CDR2 SNEGSKA (reference sequence). Written as DNA, the CDR3 is TGCAGTGCGGGGACTAGCACAGATACGCAGTATTTT. Protein product: CSAGTSTDTQYF.

In its sample, this clonotype was seen many times. The chain recombines TRBV18 with TRBJ2-3; the D gene is possibly TRBD1 (6 bases). V was trimmed by 2 bases and J by 8 bases, leaving 20 bases between them. The V gene's germline CDR1 is KGHSH and CDR2 LQKENI. The CDR3 is 16 residues long. This CDR3 reads CASSPSRGDTTSTQYF. In DNA form, the CDR3 reads TGTGCCAGCTCACCATCCAGGGGAGATACCACATCTACGCAGTATTTT. Filled out from reference TRBV18 and TRBJ2-3, the complete variable domain reads NAGVMQNPRHLVRRRGQEARLRCSPMKGHSHVYWYRQLPEEGLKFMVYLQKENIIDESGMPKERFSAEFPKEGPSILRIQQVVRGDSAAYFCASSPSRGDTTSTQYFGPGTRLTVL.

This clonotype has at least ten counts. V is TRBV13 and J is TRBJ2-5; 11 positions match TRBD2. CDR3 length: 17 residues. Germline values: CDR1 PRHDT, CDR2 FYEKMQ (reference sequence). V lost 4 bases, J lost 0 bases, and 7 bases stayed unmatched. The CDR3 bases are TGTGCCAGCAGCTACAGACTAGCGGGAAAGAACCAAGAGACCCAGTACTTC. It translates to CASSYRLAGKNQETQYF.

J is TRBJ1-5 and V is TRBV30; TRBD1 matches 7 bases. The CDR3 is 14 amino acids. J gave up 2 bases and V 4 bases, and 5 bases lay outside the gene matches. Germline CDR1 and CDR2: GTSNPN and SVGIG (reference sequence). CDR3 in amino acids: CAWTGGMGNQPQHF. The CDR3 nucleotides read TGTGCCTGGACAGGGGGAATGGGCAATCAGCCCCAGCATTTT. Supplemented by reference TRBV30 and TRBJ1-5, the full variable domain reads SQTIHQWPATLVQPVGSPLSLECTVEGTSNPNLYWYRQAAGRGLQLLFYSVGIGQISSEVPQNLSASRPQDRQFILSSKKLLLSDSGFYLCAWTGGMGNQPQHFGDGTRLSIL.

In nucleotides, the CDR3 is TGCGCCAGCAGCCAAGAATGGAGACTGGGTCACACCGGGGAGCTGTTTTTT. Protein: CASSQEWRLGHTGELFF. This chain links TRBV4-3 with TRBJ2-2; D gene unclear. The CDR3 has 17 amino acids. Germline V gives CDR1 LGHNA, CDR2 YSLEER. Trimming pared 0 bases from V and 3 bases from J, leaving 14 bases between.

The table lists this clonotype with a few counts. The gene calls are TRBV7-9 and TRBJ2-3; maybe TRBD2 (5 bases). The CDR3 spans 14 residues. Germline CDR1 and CDR2: SEHNR and FQNEAQ (reference sequence). Trimming shortened V by 1 base and J by 4 bases, and 9 bases separated the two germline ends. In DNA, the CDR3 is TGTGCCAGCAGCTTAGAGCCTAGCCCAGATACGCAGTATTTT. Its protein product is CASSLEPSPDTQYF.

The chain links TRBV24-1 to TRBJ2-2; TRBD1 agrees at 11 bases. CDR3 length: 16 amino acids. V was pared by 2 bases and J by 7 bases, with 5 bases of the junction left unmatched. Germline V gene data show CDR1 as KGHDR and CDR2 as SFDVKD. In DNA form, the CDR3 reads TGTGCCACCAGTGATTGGGACAGGGGGGGCAACGGGGAGCTGTTTTTT. This sequence encodes CATSDWDRGGNGELFF.

V gene TRBV30 combines with J gene TRBJ2-1, with D perhaps matching TRBD2 (7 bases). Germline lookup yields CDR1 GTSNPN and CDR2 SVGIG (reference sequence). CDR3 length: 14 residues. V lost 7 bases and J 7 bases, leaving 20 bases between the germline ends. In DNA, the CDR3 is TGTGCCTCTGCAGAGGGGGGGTTAGGGAATGAGCAGTTCTTC. It codes for CASAEGGLGNEQFF. The full variable domain, in which reference TRBV30 and TRBJ2-1 provide the parts outside the CDR3, is SQTIHQWPATLVQPVGSPLSLECTVEGTSNPNLYWYRQAAGRGLQLLFYSVGIGQISSEVPQNLSASRPQDRQFILSSKKLLLSDSGFYLCASAEGGLGNEQFFGPGTRLTVL.

J is TRBJ2-7 and V is TRBV6-1, with 8 bases lining up with TRBD2. Per the germline V gene, CDR1 is MNHNS and CDR2 is SASEGT. The CDR3 length is 15 residues. The J segment lost 6 bases and the V segment lost 5 bases, leaving 12 bases of the junction unmatched. CDR3 sequence reads: CASSSPGAGVFEQYF. In DNA form, the CDR3 reads TGTGCCAGCAGTTCCCCAGGAGCGGGAGTTTTCGAGCAGTACTTC.

This clonotype was picked up one time. One base away lies a much larger clone, so this may be a sequencing read error. This chain connects TRBV5-5 to TRBJ1-5; D may be TRBD1 (5 bases). Per the germline V gene, CDR1 is SGHKS and CDR2 is YYEKEE (reference sequence). The V end lost 7 bases, the J end lost 2 bases, and 13 bases lay between the germline ends. The CDR3 length is 14 residues. CDR3 bases: TGTGCCAGCGGCCTTTTGGGGGGCAATCAGCCCCAGCATTTT. Amino acids: CASGLLGGNQPQHF.

This chain joins TRBV4-3 and TRBJ2-5; 7 bases match TRBD2. Germline lookup yields CDR1 LGHNA and CDR2 YSLEER. The ends lost 0 bases at V and 5 bases at J; junction bases unmatched: 12. CDR3 size: 17 residues. CDR3 in amino acids: CASSQDMAGAPGETQYF. The CDR3 bases are TGCGCCAGCAGCCAAGATATGGCGGGAGCCCCGGGGGAGACCCAGTACTTC.

This clonotype was counted many times. The chain links TRBV18 to TRBJ2-7; TRBD2 matches at 9 bases. The CDR3 extends over 13 amino acids. Trimming removed 8 bases from V and 7 bases from J; junction bases left unmatched: 9. CDR1 is KGHSH and CDR2 is LQKENI in the germline V gene. The CDR3, as DNA: TGTGCCAGCCGGACTAGCGCGGGGGGGGAGCAGTACTTC. Its translation: CASRTSAGGEQYF.

This clonotype was seen repeatedly, ten times or more. The chain has TRBV29-1 and TRBJ2-7, with D possibly TRBD1 on 5 matching bases. This CDR3 spans 13 amino acids. Trimming took 3 bases from V and 2 from J, leaving 11 bases between them. Germline V gene sequence: CDR1 SQVTM, CDR2 ANQGSEA. CDR3 region: CSVEQGSTYEQYF. The CDR3 DNA sequence: TGCAGCGTTGAGCAGGGATCAACCTACGAGCAGTACTTC.

This clonotype was detected a few times. The rearrangement joins TRBV11-2 to TRBJ2-4; 9 bases map to TRBD1. CDR3 size: 18 residues. CDR1 is SGHAT and CDR2 is FQNNGV in the germline V gene. V was pared by 5 bases and J by 3 bases, with 14 bases of the junction left unmatched. Written as DNA, the CDR3 is TGTGCCAGCAGCCAAGGACAGGGGCTAGCAGGGGGCAAAAACATTCAGTACTTC. Translated, it gives CASSQGQGLAGGKNIQYF.

The table lists this clonotype with many counts. The V call is TRBV24-1, the J call TRBJ2-3; D call uncertain. The CDR3 loop spans 17 amino acids. V was clipped by 5 bases and J by 3 bases, with 20 bases between them. Germline assignment: CDR1 KGHDR and CDR2 SFDVKD. The CDR3 coding sequence is TGTGCCACCAGTGCCCAGGCGACGGGTAGATTTACAGATACGCAGTATTTT. This gives the protein CATSAQATGRFTDTQYF.

This clonotype was picked up many times. The CDR3 loop is CASSQDLGLAGGWNTQYF. In DNA, the CDR3 is TGTGCCAGCAGCCAAGATTTGGGACTAGCGGGAGGGTGGAATACGCAGTATTTT. The chain employs TRBV4-2 and TRBJ2-3, with 16 positions matching TRBD2. The CDR3 has 18 residues. J lost 7 bases, V lost 0 bases, and 7 bases had no gene match. The V gene's germline CDR1 is LGHNA and CDR2 YNFKEQ.

This clonotype has a handful of counts. This chain joins TRBV29-1 and TRBJ2-1, with D perhaps given as TRBD1 or TRBD2 (6 bases each). CDR1 is SQVTM and CDR2 is ANQGSEA in the germline V gene. The CDR3 contains 12 residues. V was pared by 6 bases and J by 7 bases, with 13 bases between. The CDR3 DNA reads as TGCAGCGTGACCACAGGGAGGAATGAGCAGTTCTTC. It yields the protein CSVTTGRNEQFF.